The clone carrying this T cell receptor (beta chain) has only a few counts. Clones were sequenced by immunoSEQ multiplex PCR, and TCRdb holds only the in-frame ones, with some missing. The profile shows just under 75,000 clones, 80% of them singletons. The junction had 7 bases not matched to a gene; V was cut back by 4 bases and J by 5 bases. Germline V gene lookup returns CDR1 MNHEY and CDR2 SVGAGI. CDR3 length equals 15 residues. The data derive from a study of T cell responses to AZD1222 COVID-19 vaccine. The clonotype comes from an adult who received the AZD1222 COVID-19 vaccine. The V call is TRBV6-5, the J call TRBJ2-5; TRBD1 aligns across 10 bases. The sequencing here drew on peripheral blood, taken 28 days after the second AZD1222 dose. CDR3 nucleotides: TGTGCCAGCAGTTGGACAGGGGGGTTGCTGGAGACCCAGTACTTC. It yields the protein CASSWTGGLLETQYF.